These 32 T cell receptor beta chains share one sample of origin, sequenced in a study of GPR56 and killer-like receptors on CD4 memory cells. Five CD4+ populations, defined by killer cell lectin-like receptor and GPR56 markers, were sorted by FACS. No DNA is given; TCRdb re-called the reads and lists each CDR3 protein once. Here the sample table reports about 2,300 distinct CDR3 sequences. Source material: memory CD4+ T cells from blood. The source is a human donor in good health.

This clonotype shows up as medium-sized by frequency. The chain uses TRBV7-2 and TRBJ2-5; absent DNA, TCRdb's TRBD2 call cannot be checked. The V gene's germline CDR1 is SGHTA and CDR2 FQGNSA. The CDR3 length is 16 residues. The CDR3 here is CASSLRLPGGEETQYF.

This clonotype is called medium-sized based on its frequency. This chain joins TRBV15 and TRBJ1-5; the TCRdb call, TRBD1, lacks DNA for checking. Germline V gene lookup returns CDR1 LNHNV and CDR2 YYDKDF (reference sequence). This CDR3 has 19 residues. This CDR3 reads CATSRGLRDTYHGNQPQHF.

This clonotype shows up as medium-sized by frequency. The rearrangement joins TRBV5-6 to TRBJ1-4; TCRdb lists TRBD1, though no DNA is available to test this call. The CDR3 sequence is 16 residues long. CDR1 and CDR2 (germline): SGHDT, YYEEEE. CDR3 in amino acids: CASRRTGYATNEKLFF.

This clonotype shows up as large by frequency. The chain couples TRBV27 to TRBJ2-2; TCRdb names TRBD1, which stays unverified in the absence of DNA. This CDR3 spans 14 amino acids. The germline V gene encodes CDR1 MNHEY and CDR2 SMNVEV (reference sequence). The CDR3 protein is CASSSRTGTGELFF.

This clonotype is labeled large based on frequency. This chain connects TRBV19 to TRBJ2-1; TCRdb indicates TRBD2, and absent DNA this call remains unverified. Germline-derived CDR1 and CDR2 are LNHDA and SQIVND (reference sequence). The CDR3 extends over 18 amino acids. The CDR3 sequence: CASSAGTSGGGSYNEQFF.

V usage is TRBV14 and J usage is TRBJ2-1. Germline loops: CDR1 SGHDN, CDR2 FVKESK. This CDR3 has 13 amino acids. The CDR3 sequence is CASSSLRPNEQFF.

This chain joins TRBV9 and TRBJ2-3. Germline V gene data show CDR1 as SGDLS and CDR2 as YYNGEE. The CDR3 has 15 residues. CDR3: CASSKLGGSTDTQYF.

This clonotype is deemed medium-sized by its frequency. The genes are TRBV28 and TRBJ2-1. This CDR3 is 16 amino acids long. The germline CDR1 and CDR2 sequences are MDHEN and SYDVKM. The CDR3 loop is CASSLGSHRTYNEQFF.

This chain joins TRBV28 and TRBJ2-2; TCRdb outputs TRBD1, but without DNA this stays unchecked. This CDR3 region has 13 residues. Germline CDR1 reads MDHEN; CDR2 reads SYDVKM. CDR3 loop: CASSPRQGRELFF. Using reference TRBV28 and TRBJ2-2 for the parts outside the CDR3, the full variable domain is DVKVTQSSRYLVKRTGEKVFLECVQDMDHENMFWYRQDPGLGLRLIYFSYDVKMKEKGDIPEGYSVSREKKERFSLILESASTNQTSMYLCASSPRQGRELFFGEGSRLTVL.

The chain couples TRBV20-1 to TRBJ1-6; there is no DNA to check the TCRdb D call of TRBD1. The CDR3 contains 17 residues. CDR1 DFQATT and CDR2 SNEGSKA come from the germline V gene (reference sequence). CDR3 sequence reads: CSAREGYGDRTNSPLHF.

Its frequency marks this clonotype as medium-sized (0.01 to 0.1%). V gene TRBV7-9 combines with J gene TRBJ1-1; TCRdb names TRBD1, which stays unverified in the absence of DNA. CDR1 and CDR2 (germline): SEHNR, FQNEAQ (reference sequence). The CDR3 covers 16 residues. The CDR3 region is CASSRLGQAYSLEAFF.

The V gene is TRBV6-2 or TRBV6-3, the J gene TRBJ2-1; TCRdb outputs TRBD2, but without DNA this stays unchecked. The germline CDR1 and CDR2 sequences are MNHEY and SVGEGT. The CDR3 contains 15 residues. The CDR3 loop is CASQLGLADAYEQYF.

Considering frequency, this clonotype is medium-sized (0.01 to 0.1%). V gene TRBV27 combines with J gene TRBJ2-3; TCRdb outputs TRBD1, but without DNA this stays unchecked. Germline CDR1 MNHEY, CDR2 SMNVEV (reference sequence). The CDR3 length is 14 residues. CDR3 protein: CASSLVRGTDTQYF.

The chain links TRBV12-3 or TRBV12-4 to TRBJ2-2; the TCRdb call, TRBD1, lacks DNA for checking. This CDR3 is built from 19 residues. CDR3 residues: CASSFVGRGIGPITGELFF.

This rearrangement joins TRBV7-9 to TRBJ2-5. Germline CDR1 SEHNR, CDR2 FQNEAQ (reference sequence). The CDR3 spans 12 residues. Here the CDR3 reads CASSLMRETQYF.

The V call is TRBV12-3 or TRBV12-4, the J call TRBJ1-3; TCRdb outputs TRBD1, but without DNA this stays unchecked. The CDR3 loop spans 14 amino acids. CDR3 residues: CASSPGGSGNTIYF.

This clonotype is deemed large (0.1 to 1%) by its frequency. The chain recombines TRBV7-2 with TRBJ2-6; the TCRdb call, TRBD1, lacks DNA for checking. The CDR3 covers 20 residues. Germline CDR1 SGHTA, CDR2 FQGNSA. CDR3: CASSLSKGQGASSGANVLTF.

This clonotype registers medium-sized by frequency. V is TRBV18 and J is TRBJ1-5; no DNA is available, so the TRBD1 call from TCRdb remains unchecked. There are 16 residues in the CDR3. Germline CDR1 KGHSH, CDR2 LQKENI. CDR3 amino acids: CASSRTGQGANQPQHF.

The chain has TRBV2 and TRBJ2-1; the D gene TCRdb calls, TRBD2, cannot be checked with no DNA. The CDR3 is 14 amino acids. Germline V CDR1 and CDR2: SNHLY, FYNNEI. The chain's CDR3 is CASGGRGVGNEQFF.

Considering frequency, this clonotype is medium-sized (0.01 to 0.1%). CDR3 in amino acids: CASSLNRVGELFF. The J gene is TRBJ2-2, the V gene TRBV7-2; checking the TCRdb D call of TRBD1 is not possible without DNA. Germline lookup yields CDR1 SGHTA and CDR2 FQGNSA. The CDR3 length is 13 residues. The whole variable domain, filled in from reference TRBV7-2 and TRBJ2-2, reads GAGVSQSPSNKVTEKGKDVELRCDPISGHTALYWYRQSLGQGLEFLIYFQGNSAPDKSGLPSDRFSAERTGGSVSTLTIQRTQQEDSAVYLCASSLNRVGELFFGEGSRLTVL.

Judged by frequency, this clonotype is medium-sized. V usage is TRBV6-2 or TRBV6-3 and J usage is TRBJ2-7; the D call from TCRdb, TRBD2, cannot be confirmed without DNA. In germline, CDR1 is MNHEY, CDR2 SVGEGT. This CDR3 is 16 amino acids long. The CDR3 sequence is CASSQLGLADAYEQYF.

The V gene is TRBV5-1, the J gene TRBJ2-1; without DNA, the TCRdb call of TRBD1 cannot be checked. The CDR3 is 14 amino acids. The germline CDR1 and CDR2 sequences are SGHRS and YFSETQ. The CDR3 reads CASSPGAAHNEQFF.

This clonotype is labeled medium-sized based on frequency. This chain uses TRBV18 with TRBJ2-1; without DNA, the TCRdb call of TRBD2 cannot be checked. This CDR3 region has 16 residues. Germline V gene sequence: CDR1 KGHSH, CDR2 LQKENI. The CDR3 reads CASCRTARVLAGEQFF.

The CDR3 protein is CASRPIRGQGVNTGELFF. The chain is built from TRBV6-6 and TRBJ2-2; TCRdb gives TRBD1 as the D gene, but with no DNA this cannot be confirmed. The CDR3 runs to 18 residues. The germline V gene has CDR1 MNHNY and CDR2 SVGAGI (reference sequence).

This clonotype is labeled medium-sized based on frequency. This rearrangement joins TRBV29-1 to TRBJ2-1; TCRdb proposes TRBD2, but this gene call is untestable without DNA. Germline V gene data show CDR1 as SQVTM and CDR2 as ANQGSEA. This CDR3 contains 13 residues. The CDR3 is CSAASGGVYEQFF.

This clonotype is large by frequency. The genes are TRBV10-3 and TRBJ2-1; as DNA is missing, the TRBD2 call by TCRdb cannot be tested. The CDR3 consists of 16 residues. Germline V gene data show CDR1 as ENHRY and CDR2 as SYGVKD. The CDR3 region is CAISESASGDYNEQFF.

The CDR3 is CASSHLARRNEQFF. The V call is TRBV14, the J call TRBJ2-1. The CDR3 sequence is 14 residues long. Germline V CDR1 and CDR2: SGHDN, FVKESK.

The V call is TRBV20-1, the J call TRBJ1-1. This CDR3 is built from 13 residues. Germline CDR1 is DFQATT and CDR2 is SNEGSKA (reference sequence). CDR3 amino acids: CSARGALGTEAFF.

According to its frequency, this clonotype is medium-sized. This chain uses TRBV7-9 with TRBJ2-5; the TRBD1 assignment by TCRdb is unverifiable without DNA. Germline V gives CDR1 SEHNR, CDR2 FQNEAQ (reference sequence). The CDR3 sequence is 13 residues long. CDR3 region: CASSFGALETQYF.

Frequency places this clonotype as medium-sized. This chain's CDR3 is CASSFKDKYEQYF. The chain employs TRBV27 and TRBJ2-7; TCRdb indicates TRBD1, and absent DNA this call remains unverified. The germline gives CDR1 MNHEY, CDR2 SMNVEV (reference sequence). CDR3 length equals 13 residues.

Its frequency marks this clonotype as large. The rearrangement links TRBV19 to TRBJ1-1. Per the germline V gene, CDR1 is LNHDA and CDR2 is SQIVND (reference sequence). The CDR3 is made up of 14 amino acids. The CDR3 is CASSVGRTDHEAFF.

This clonotype is labeled medium-sized (0.01 to 0.1%) based on frequency. CDR3: CASSGTGELFF. The chain employs TRBV7-9 and TRBJ2-2. CDR3 length equals 11 residues. The germline gives CDR1 SEHNR, CDR2 FQNEAQ (reference sequence).